Described below is a single TCR beta chain sequence and its context. The antigen remains undetermined. The sample originates from a study of shared clonotypes between healthy human individuals. The data were produced by immunoSEQ multiplex PCR, yet TCRdb's version contains in-frame clones alone and is incomplete. The table includes about a million clones, roughly 70% detected once. The study, taken as a whole, reports: Some clonotypes were shared by all four sorted-subset donors, while others were not shared. The non-shared ones had lower generation probabilities than the shared ones.

Study donors comprised healthy, HIV-negative adults devoid of recent acute infection or vaccination. The TCR comes from a man younger than 30 in good health. Sequenced material: memory CD4+ T cells sorted from blood. Subset given: CD45RA-negative fraction.

The DNA of the CDR3 is TGTGCCAGTAGTATTAGGGGCCTGGGACGGGAGCCCCAGCATTTT. It translates to CASSIRGLGREPQHF. V usage is TRBV19 and J usage is TRBJ1-5; tentatively, D is TRBD1 (5 bases). CDR1 is LNHDA and CDR2 is SQIVND in the germline V gene (reference sequence). Trimming took off 3 bases at V and 8 bases at J, with 17 bases between the two ends. The length of the CDR3 is 15 residues.